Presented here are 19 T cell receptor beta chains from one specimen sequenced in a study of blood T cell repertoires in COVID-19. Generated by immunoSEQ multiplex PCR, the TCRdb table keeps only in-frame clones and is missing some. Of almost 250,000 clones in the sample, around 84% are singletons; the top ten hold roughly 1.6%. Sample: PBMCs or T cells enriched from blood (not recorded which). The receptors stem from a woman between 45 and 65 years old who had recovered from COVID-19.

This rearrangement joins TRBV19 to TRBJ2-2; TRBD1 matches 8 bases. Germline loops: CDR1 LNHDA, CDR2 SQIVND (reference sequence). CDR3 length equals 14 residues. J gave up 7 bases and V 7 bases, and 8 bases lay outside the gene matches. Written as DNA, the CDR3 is TGTGCCAGTATCTCTCAGGGGGCGGGCGGGGAGCTGTTTTTT. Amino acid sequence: CASISQGAGGELFF.

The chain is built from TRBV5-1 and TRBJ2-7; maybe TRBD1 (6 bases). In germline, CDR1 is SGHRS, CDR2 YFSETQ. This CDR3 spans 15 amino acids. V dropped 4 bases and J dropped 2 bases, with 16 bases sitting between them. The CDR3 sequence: CASSITGDIPYEQYF. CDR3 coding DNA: TGCGCCAGCAGCATAACCGGGGACATTCCCTACGAGCAGTACTTC.

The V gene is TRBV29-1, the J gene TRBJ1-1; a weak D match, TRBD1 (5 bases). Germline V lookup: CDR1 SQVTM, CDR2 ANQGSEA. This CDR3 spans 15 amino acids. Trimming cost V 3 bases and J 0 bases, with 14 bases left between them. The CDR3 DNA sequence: TGCAGCGTTGATGCGGGACGGAGAATGAACACTGAAGCTTTCTTT. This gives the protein CSVDAGRRMNTEAFF. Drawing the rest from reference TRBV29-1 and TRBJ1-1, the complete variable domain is SAVISQKPSRDICQRGTSLTIQCQVDSQVTMMFWYRQQPGQSLTLIATANQGSEATYESGFVIDKFPISRPNLTFSTLTVSNMSPEDSSIYLCSVDAGRRMNTEAFFGQGTRLTVV.

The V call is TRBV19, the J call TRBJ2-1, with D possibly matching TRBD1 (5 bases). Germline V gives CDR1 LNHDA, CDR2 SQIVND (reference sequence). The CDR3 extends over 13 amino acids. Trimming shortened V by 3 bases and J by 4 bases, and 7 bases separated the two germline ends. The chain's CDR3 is CASSIDRYNEQFF. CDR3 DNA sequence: TGTGCCAGTAGTATTGACAGATACAATGAGCAGTTCTTC. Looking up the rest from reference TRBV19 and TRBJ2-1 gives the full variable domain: DGGITQSPKYLFRKEGQNVTLSCEQNLNHDAMYWYRQDPGQGLRLIYYSQIVNDFQKGDIAEGYSVSREKKESFPLTVTSAQKNPTAFYLCASSIDRYNEQFFGPGTRLTVL.

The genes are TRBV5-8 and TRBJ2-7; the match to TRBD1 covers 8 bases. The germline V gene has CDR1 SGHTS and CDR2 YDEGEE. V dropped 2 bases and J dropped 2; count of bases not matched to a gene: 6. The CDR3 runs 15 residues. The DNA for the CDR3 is TGTGCCAGCAGCTTTCTCCGGACAGGGCCCTACGAGCAGTACTTC. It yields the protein CASSFLRTGPYEQYF.

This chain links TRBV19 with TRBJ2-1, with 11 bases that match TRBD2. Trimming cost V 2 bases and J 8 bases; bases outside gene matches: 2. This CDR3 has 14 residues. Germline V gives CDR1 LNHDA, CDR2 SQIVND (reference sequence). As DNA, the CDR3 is TGTGCCAGTAGTATACTAGCGGGAGGCCATGAGCAGTTCTTC. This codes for CASSILAGGHEQFF.

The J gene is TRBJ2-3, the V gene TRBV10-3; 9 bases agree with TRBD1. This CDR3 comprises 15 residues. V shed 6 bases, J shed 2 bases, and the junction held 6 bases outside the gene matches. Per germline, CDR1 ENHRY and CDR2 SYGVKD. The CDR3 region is CAISRQGEATDTQYF. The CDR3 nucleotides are TGTGCCATCAGCCGACAGGGGGAAGCCACAGATACGCAGTATTTT.

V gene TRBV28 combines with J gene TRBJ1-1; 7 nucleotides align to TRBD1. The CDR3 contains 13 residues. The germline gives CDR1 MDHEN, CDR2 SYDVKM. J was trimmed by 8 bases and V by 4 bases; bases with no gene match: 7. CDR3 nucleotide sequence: TGTGCCAGCAGTTCCCACAGGGGCCCGGAAGCTTTCTTT. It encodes CASSSHRGPEAFF.

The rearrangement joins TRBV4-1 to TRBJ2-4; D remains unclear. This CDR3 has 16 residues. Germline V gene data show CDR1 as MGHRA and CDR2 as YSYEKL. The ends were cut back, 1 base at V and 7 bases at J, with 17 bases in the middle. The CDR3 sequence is CASSQGLDTIKNIQYF. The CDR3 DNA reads TGCGCCAGCAGCCAAGGGTTAGACACGATAAAGAACATTCAGTACTTC.

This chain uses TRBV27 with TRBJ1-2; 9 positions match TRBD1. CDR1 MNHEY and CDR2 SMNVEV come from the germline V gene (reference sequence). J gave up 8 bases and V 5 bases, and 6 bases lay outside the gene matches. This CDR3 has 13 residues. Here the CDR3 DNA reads TGTGCCAGCAGTCAACAGGGGGCGGGCGGCTACACCTTC. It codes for CASSQQGAGGYTF.

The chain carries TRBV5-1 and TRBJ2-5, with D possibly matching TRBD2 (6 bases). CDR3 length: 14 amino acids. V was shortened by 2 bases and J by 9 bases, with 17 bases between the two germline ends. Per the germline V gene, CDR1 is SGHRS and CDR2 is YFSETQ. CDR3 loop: CASSFEDSRGAQYF. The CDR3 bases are TGCGCCAGCAGCTTTGAGGATTCCCGCGGGGCCCAGTACTTC. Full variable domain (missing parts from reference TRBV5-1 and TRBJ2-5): KAGVTQTPRYLIKTRGQQVTLSCSPISGHRSVSWYQQTPGQGLQFLFEYFSETQRNKGNFPGRFSGRQFSNSRSEMNVSTLELGDSALYLCASSFEDSRGAQYFGPGTRLLVL.

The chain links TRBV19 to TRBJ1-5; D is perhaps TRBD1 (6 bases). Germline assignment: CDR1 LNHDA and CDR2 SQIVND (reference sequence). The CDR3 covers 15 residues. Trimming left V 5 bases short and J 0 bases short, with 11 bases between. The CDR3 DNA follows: TGTGCCAGTAGTCACAGGGACCTTAGCAATCAGCCCCAGCATTTT. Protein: CASSHRDLSNQPQHF.

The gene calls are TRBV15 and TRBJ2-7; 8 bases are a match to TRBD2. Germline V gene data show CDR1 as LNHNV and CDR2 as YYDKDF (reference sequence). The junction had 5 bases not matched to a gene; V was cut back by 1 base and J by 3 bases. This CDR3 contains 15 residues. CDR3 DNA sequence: TGTGCCACCAGCAGAGCGGGGACTAGTAGCTACGAGCAGTACTTC. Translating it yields CATSRAGTSSYEQYF.

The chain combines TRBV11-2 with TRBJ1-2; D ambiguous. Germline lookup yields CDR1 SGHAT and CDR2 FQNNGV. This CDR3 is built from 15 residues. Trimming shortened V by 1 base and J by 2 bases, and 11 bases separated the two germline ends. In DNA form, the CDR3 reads TGTGCCAGCAGCTTAGTACAGCCTAAAAACTATGGCTACACCTTC. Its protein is CASSLVQPKNYGYTF. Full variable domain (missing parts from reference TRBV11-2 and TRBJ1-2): EAGVAQSPRYKIIEKRQSVAFWCNPISGHATLYWYQQILGQGPKLLIQFQNNGVVDDSQLPKDRFSAERLKGVDSTLKIQPAKLEDSAVYLCASSLVQPKNYGYTFGSGTRLTVV.

The DNA for the CDR3 is TGTGCCAGCAGTCGGGACAGGGGGTTTGGTGAGCAGTTCTTC. Amino acid sequence: CASSRDRGFGEQFF. The J gene is TRBJ2-1, the V gene TRBV28, with 11 bases aligning to TRBD1. Germline V gives CDR1 MDHEN, CDR2 SYDVKM. The trim removed 5 bases at V and 9 bases at J, leaving 6 bases unmatched. This CDR3 region has 14 residues.

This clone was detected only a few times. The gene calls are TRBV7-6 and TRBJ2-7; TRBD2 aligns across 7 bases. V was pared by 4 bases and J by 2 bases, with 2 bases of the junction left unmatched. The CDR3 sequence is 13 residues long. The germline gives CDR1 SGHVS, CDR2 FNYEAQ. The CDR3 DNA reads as TGTGCCAGCAGCTCGAGCGGGGCCTACGAGCAGTACTTC. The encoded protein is CASSSSGAYEQYF.

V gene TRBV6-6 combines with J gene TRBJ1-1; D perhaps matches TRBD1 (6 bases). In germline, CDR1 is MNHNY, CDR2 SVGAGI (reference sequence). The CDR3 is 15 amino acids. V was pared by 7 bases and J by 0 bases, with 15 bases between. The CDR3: CASIDAGTLNTEAFF. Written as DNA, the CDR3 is TGTGCCAGCATTGATGCCGGGACATTGAACACTGAAGCTTTCTTT.

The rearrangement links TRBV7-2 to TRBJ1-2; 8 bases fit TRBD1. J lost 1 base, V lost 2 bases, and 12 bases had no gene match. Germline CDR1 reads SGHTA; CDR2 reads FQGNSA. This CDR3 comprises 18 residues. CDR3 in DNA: TGTGCCAGCAGCTTATTTTTCGTTGGACAGGGACATAACTATGGCTACACCTTC. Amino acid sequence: CASSLFFVGQGHNYGYTF.

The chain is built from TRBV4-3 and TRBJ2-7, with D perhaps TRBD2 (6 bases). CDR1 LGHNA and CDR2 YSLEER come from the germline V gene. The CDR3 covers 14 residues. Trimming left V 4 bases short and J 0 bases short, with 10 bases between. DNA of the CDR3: TGCGCCAGCAGCCGCCAGACTAGCTCCTACGAGCAGTACTTC. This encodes CASSRQTSSYEQYF.